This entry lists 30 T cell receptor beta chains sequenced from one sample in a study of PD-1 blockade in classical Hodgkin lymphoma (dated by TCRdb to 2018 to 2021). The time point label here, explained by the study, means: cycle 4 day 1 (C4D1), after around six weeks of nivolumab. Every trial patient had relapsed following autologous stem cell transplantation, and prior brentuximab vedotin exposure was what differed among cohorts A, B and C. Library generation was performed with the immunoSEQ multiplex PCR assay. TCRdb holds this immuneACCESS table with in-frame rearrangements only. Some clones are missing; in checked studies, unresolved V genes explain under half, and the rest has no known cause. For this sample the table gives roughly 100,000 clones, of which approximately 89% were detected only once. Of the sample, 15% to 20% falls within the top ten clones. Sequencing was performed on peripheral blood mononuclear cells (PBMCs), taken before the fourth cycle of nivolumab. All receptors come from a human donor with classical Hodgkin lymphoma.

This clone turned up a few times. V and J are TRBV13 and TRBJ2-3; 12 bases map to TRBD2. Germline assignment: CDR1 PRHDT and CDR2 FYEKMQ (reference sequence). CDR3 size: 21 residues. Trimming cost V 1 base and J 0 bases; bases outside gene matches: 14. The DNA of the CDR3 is TGTGCCAGCAGCTTAGCGGCACTAGCGGGAGGTCACCTAGGTAGCACAGATACGCAGTATTTT. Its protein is CASSLAALAGGHLGSTDTQYF. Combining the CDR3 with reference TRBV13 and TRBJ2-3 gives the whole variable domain AAGVIQSPRHLIKEKRETATLKCYPIPRHDTVYWYQQGPGQDPQFLISFYEKMQSDKGSIPDRFSAQQFSDYHSELNMSSLELGDSALYFCASSLAALAGGHLGSTDTQYFGPGTRLTVL.

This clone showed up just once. Here the CDR3 reads CASRVTVASGAQYF. The CDR3 region has the DNA TGTGCCAGCAGAGTTACAGTGGCCTCCGGGGCCCAGTACTTC. This chain joins TRBV2 and TRBJ2-5; D perhaps matches TRBD2 (5 bases). The CDR3 covers 14 residues. V was trimmed by 6 bases and J by 9 bases, leaving 20 bases between them. Germline V gene data show CDR1 as SNHLY and CDR2 as FYNNEI.

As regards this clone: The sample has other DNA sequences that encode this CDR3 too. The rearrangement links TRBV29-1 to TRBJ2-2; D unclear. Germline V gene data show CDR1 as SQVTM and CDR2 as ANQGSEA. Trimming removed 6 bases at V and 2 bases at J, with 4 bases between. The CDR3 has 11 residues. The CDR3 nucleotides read TGCAGCGTCTCAAACACCGGGGAGCTGTTTTTT. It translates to CSVSNTGELFF.

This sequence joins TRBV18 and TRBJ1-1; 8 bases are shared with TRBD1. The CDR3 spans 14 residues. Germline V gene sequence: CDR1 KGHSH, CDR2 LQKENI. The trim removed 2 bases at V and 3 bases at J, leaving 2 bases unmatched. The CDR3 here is CASSPGQGHTEAFF. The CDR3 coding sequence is TGTGCCAGCTCACCAGGACAGGGACACACTGAAGCTTTCTTT.

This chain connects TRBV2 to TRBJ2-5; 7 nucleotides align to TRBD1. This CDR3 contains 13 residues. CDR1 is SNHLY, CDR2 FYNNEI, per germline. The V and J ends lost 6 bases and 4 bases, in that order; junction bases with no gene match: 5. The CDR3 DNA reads TGTGCCAGCAGACTAGGGACAGTAGAGACCCAGTACTTC. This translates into CASRLGTVETQYF.

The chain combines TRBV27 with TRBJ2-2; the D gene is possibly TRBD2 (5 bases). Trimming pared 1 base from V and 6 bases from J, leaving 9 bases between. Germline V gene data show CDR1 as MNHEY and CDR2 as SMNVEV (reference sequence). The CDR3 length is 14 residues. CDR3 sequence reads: CASSLLQEAGELFF. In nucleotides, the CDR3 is TGTGCCAGCAGTTTATTGCAGGAGGCCGGGGAGCTGTTTTTT.

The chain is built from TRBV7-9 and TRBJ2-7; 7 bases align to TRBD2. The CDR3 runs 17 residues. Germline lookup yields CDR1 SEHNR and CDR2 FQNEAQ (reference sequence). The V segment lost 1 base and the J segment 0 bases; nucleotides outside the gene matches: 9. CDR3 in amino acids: CASSLVSSGEASYEQYF. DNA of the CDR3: TGTGCCAGCAGCTTAGTTTCTAGCGGAGAAGCCTCCTACGAGCAGTACTTC.

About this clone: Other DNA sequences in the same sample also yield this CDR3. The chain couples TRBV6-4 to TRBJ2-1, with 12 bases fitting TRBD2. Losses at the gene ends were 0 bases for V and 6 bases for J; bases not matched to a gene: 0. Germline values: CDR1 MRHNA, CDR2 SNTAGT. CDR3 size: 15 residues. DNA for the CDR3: TGTGCCAGCAGTGACTCGACTAGCGGGAGCAATGAGCAGTTCTTC. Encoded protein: CASSDSTSGSNEQFF.

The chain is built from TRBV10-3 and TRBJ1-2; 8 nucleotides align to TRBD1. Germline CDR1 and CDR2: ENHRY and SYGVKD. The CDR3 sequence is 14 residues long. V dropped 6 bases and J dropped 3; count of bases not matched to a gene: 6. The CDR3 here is CAIRWTGSDYGYTF. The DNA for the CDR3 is TGTGCCATCAGGTGGACAGGGTCTGACTATGGCTACACCTTC.

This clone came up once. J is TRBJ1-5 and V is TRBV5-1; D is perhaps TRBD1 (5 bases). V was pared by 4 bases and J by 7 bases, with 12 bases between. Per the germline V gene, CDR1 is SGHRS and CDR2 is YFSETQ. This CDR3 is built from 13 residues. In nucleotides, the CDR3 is TGCGCCAGCAGCCTAGGGACCGGACAGCCCCAGCATTTT. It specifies CASSLGTGQPQHF.

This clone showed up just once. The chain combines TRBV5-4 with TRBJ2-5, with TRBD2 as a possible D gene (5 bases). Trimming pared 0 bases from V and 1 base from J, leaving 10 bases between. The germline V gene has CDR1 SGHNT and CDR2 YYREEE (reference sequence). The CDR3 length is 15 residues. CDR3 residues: CASSLAGRAQETQYF. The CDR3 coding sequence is TGTGCCAGCAGCTTGGCTGGGCGGGCCCAAGAGACCCAGTACTTC.

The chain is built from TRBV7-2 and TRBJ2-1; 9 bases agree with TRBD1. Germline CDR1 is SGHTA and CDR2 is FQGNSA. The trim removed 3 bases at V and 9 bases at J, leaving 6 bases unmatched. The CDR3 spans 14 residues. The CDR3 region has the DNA TGTGCCAGCAGCTTTAGACAGGGGGGGACTGAGCAGTTCTTC. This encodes CASSFRQGGTEQFF.

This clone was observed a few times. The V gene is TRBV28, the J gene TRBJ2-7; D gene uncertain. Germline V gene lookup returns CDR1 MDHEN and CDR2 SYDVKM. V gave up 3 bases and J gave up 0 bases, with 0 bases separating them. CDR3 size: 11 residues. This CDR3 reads CASSFSYEQYF. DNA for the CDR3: TGTGCCAGCAGTTTCTCCTACGAGCAGTACTTC.

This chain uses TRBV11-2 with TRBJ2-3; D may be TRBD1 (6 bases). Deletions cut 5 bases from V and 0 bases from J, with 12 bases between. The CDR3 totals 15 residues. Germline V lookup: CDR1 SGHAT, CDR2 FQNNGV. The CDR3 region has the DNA TGTGCCAGCAGCCCCCCGGGACATAGCACAGATACGCAGTATTTT. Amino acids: CASSPPGHSTDTQYF.

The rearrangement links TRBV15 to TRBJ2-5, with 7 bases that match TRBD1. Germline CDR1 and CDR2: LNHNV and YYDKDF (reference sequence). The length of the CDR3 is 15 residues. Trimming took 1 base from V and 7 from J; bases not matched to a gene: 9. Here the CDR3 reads CATSRGGQPRGTQYF. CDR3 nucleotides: TGTGCCACCAGCAGAGGGGGACAGCCAAGGGGGACCCAGTACTTC.

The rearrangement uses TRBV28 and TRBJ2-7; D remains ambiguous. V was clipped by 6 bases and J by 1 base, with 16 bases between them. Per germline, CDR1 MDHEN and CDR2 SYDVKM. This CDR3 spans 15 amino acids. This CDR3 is CASSPSARVSYEQYF. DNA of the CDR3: TGTGCCAGCAGCCCTTCCGCCCGTGTGTCCTACGAGCAGTACTTC.

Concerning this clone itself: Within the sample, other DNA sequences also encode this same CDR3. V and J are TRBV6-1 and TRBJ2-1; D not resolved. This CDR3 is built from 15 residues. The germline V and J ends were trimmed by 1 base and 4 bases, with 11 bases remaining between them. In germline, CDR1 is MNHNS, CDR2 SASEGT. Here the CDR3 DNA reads TGTGCCAGCAGTGAAGGCCCATACTCTTACAATGAGCAGTTCTTC. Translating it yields CASSEGPYSYNEQFF.

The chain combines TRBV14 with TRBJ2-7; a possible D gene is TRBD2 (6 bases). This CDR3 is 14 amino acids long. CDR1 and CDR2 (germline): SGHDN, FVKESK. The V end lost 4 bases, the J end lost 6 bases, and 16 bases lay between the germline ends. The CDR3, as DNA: TGTGCCAGCAGCCCGAAACTCCTGGGGGGCGAGCAGTACTTC. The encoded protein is CASSPKLLGGEQYF.

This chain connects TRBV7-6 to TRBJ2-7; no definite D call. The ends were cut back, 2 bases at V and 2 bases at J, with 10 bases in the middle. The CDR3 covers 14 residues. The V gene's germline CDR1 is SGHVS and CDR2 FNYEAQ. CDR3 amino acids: CASSLQDGPYEQYF. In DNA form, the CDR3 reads TGTGCCAGCAGCTTACAGGACGGACCCTACGAGCAGTACTTC.

Here the CDR3 DNA reads TGTGCCAGCAGCCCCCTAGGGATCGTAGCCAATGAGCAGTTCTTC. As protein: CASSPLGIVANEQFF. The chain employs TRBV7-9 and TRBJ2-1; D gene uncertain. This CDR3 is 15 amino acids long. V was shortened by 5 bases and J by 6 bases, with 17 bases between the two germline ends. The V gene's germline CDR1 is SEHNR and CDR2 FQNEAQ (reference sequence). The whole variable domain, filled in from reference TRBV7-9 and TRBJ2-1, reads DTGVSQNPRHKITKRGQNVTFRCDPISEHNRLYWYRQTLGQGPEFLTYFQNEAQLEKSRLLSDRFSAERPKGSFSTLEIQRTEQGDSAMYLCASSPLGIVANEQFFGPGTRLTVL.

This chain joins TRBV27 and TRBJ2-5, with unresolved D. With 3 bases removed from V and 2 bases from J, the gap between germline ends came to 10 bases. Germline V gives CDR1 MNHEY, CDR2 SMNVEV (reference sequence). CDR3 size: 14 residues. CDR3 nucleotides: TGTGCCAGCAGTTTCCGTCACTCGCAAGAGACCCAGTACTTC. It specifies CASSFRHSQETQYF.

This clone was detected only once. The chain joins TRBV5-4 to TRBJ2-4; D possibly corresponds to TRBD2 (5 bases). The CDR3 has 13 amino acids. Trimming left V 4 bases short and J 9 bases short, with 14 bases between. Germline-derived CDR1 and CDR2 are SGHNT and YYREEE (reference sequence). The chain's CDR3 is CASSPGVDGIQYF. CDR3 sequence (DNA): TGTGCCAGCAGCCCCGGGGTAGACGGCATTCAGTACTTC.

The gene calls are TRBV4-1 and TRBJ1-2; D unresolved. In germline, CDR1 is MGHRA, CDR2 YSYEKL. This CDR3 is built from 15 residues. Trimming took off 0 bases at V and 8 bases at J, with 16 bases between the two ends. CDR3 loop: CASSQDPIQSLGYTF. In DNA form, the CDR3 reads TGCGCCAGCAGCCAAGATCCAATTCAGAGCCTAGGCTACACCTTC.

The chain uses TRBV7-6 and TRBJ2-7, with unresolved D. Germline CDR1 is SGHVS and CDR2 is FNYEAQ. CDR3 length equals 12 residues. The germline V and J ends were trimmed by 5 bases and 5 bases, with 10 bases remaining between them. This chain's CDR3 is CASSAALNEQYF. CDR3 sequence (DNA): TGTGCCAGCAGCGCCGCACTTAACGAGCAGTACTTC. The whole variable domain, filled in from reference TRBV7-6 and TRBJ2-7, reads GAGVSQSPRYKVTKRGQDVALRCDPISGHVSLYWYRQALGQGPEFLTYFNYEAQQDKSGLPNDRFSAERPEGSISTLTIQRTEQRDSAMYRCASSAALNEQYFGPGTRLTVT.

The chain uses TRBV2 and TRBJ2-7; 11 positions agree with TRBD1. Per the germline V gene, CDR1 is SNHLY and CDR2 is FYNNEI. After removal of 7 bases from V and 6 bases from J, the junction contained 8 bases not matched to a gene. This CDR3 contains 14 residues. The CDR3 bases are TGTGCCAGCATGACCGGACAGGGGGCTGTCGAGCAGTACTTC. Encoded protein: CASMTGQGAVEQYF.

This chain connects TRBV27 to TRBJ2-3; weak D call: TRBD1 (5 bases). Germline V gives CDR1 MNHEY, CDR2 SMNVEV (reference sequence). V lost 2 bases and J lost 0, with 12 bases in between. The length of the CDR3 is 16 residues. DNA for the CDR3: TGTGCCAGCAGTTTAGGGGCGAGATATAGCACAGATACGCAGTATTTT. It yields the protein CASSLGARYSTDTQYF.

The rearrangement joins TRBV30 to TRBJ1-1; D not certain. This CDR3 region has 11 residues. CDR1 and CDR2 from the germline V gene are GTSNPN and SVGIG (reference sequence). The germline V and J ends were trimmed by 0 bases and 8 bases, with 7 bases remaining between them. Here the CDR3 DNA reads TGTGCCTGGAGTGTTGCGGCAGAAGCTTTCTTT. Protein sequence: CAWSVAAEAFF. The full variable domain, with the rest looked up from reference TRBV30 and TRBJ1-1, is SQTIHQWPATLVQPVGSPLSLECTVEGTSNPNLYWYRQAAGRGLQLLFYSVGIGQISSEVPQNLSASRPQDRQFILSSKKLLLSDSGFYLCAWSVAAEAFFGQGTRLTVV.

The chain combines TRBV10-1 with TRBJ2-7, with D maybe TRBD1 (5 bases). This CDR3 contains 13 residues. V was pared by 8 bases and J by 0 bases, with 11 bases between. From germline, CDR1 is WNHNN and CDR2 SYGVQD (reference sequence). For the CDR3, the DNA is TGCGCCAGCTGCACAGGTTTCTCCTACGAGCAGTACTTC. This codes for CASCTGFSYEQYF.

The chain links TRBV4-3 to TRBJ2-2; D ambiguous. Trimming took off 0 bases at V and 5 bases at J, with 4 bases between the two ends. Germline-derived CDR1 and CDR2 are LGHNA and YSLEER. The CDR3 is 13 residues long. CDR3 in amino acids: CASSQEVTGELFF. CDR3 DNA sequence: TGCGCCAGCAGCCAAGAAGTGACCGGGGAGCTGTTTTTT.

The CDR3 loop is CASSVEGLNTGELFF. The DNA for the CDR3 is TGTGCCAGCAGTGTAGAGGGATTGAACACCGGGGAGCTGTTTTTT. The V and J genes are TRBV2 and TRBJ2-2, with D possibly being TRBD2 (5 bases). The CDR3 runs to 15 residues. V lost 4 bases to trimming and J lost 1 base, with 10 bases between them. CDR1 and CDR2 from the germline V gene are SNHLY and FYNNEI.